In its sample, the clone carrying this T cell receptor (beta chain) was seen a few times. V lost 2 bases, J lost 4 bases, and 8 bases lay in between. The CDR3 is made up of 13 amino acids. The data are from a study of blood T cells in healthy people across ages. Through a sample-barcoded 5' primer and a J-beta primer mix, a second PCR was run for roughly 6 to 12 cycles. Using its own MiXCR run on the 5' RACE reads, TCRdb lists one record per CDR3 protein. The data show just under 550,000 distinct CDR3 sequences, less than 25% seen once. These data were also reused for a study on T cells of mothers and their children. As that study records: In each mother, TCR beta CDR3 reads exceeded 10 million; in each child, they numbered approximately 3 million.

This receptor was obtained from a boy aged 10-17 years in good health. J is TRBJ2-5 and V is TRBV12-3 or TRBV12-4, with D perhaps being TRBD1 or TRBD2 (5 bases each). Sequencing was done on a sample of blood. The CDR3 spells CASSLTGTETQYF. CDR3 nucleotide sequence: TGTGCCAGCAGTTTAACGGGGACAGAGACCCAGTACTTC.